The sequence of this TCR beta chain was determined in a study of cytomegalovirus exposure and HLA in healthy donors. Study-wide results and limits: Accounts indicate the classifier identified cytomegalovirus status with strong specificity and sensitivity. Most sequenced TCRs were rare (though some public TCRs occurred in many donors). One later analysis, an examination of the 100 to 150 validation repertoires, found that first-cohort TCR clusters tended to co-occur in them.

Method: immunoSEQ multiplex PCR; TCRdb's copy keeps in-frame clones and lacks some. The sample records around 150,000 clones, roughly nine tenths being singletons. The CDR3 is 16 amino acids. V shed 4 bases and J 3 bases; nucleotides not matched to a gene: 5. Germline lookup yields CDR1 SGHDT and CDR2 YYEEEE. To note about this clone: No antigen is known for it.

The sample taken for sequencing was PBMCs. This sequence joins TRBV5-6 and TRBJ2-1; TRBD2 matches at 12 bases. This TCR was recovered from a woman under 40 in good health and CMV-seronegative. The CDR3 sequence is CASSETSGGDYNEQFF. CDR3 bases: TGTGCCAGCAGCGAGACTAGCGGGGGAGACTACAATGAGCAGTTCTTC. Drawing the rest from reference TRBV5-6 and TRBJ2-1, the complete variable domain is DAGVTQSPTHLIKTRGQQVTLRCSPKSGHDTVSWYQQALGQGPQFIFQYYEEEERQRGNFPDRFSGHQFPNYSSELNVNALLLGDSALYLCASSETSGGDYNEQFFGPGTRLTVL.